A selection of T cell receptor beta chains follows, all from one sample in a study of blood T cell repertoires in COVID-19. Clones were sequenced by immunoSEQ multiplex PCR, and TCRdb holds only the in-frame ones, with some missing. The sample carries about 48,000 clones, around 80% recorded once. The sequencing sample was made of peripheral blood. These receptors all come from a man in his sixties or seventies with acute or convalescent COVID-19. CDR3s include the opening cysteine and the closing phenylalanine or tryptophan. The D gene is left open where the match is weak. Expanded clones are given a class, and other clones once, few, many or no size at all.

clone size	V gene	D gene	J gene	CDR3 protein	CDR3 DNA
NA	TRBV28	TRBD1	TRBJ1-5	CASIEGTGGNQPQHF	TGTGCCAGCATAGAGGGGACAGGAGGCAATCAGCCCCAGCATTTT
NA	TRBV18	NA	TRBJ2-1	CASSLATVRSYNEQFF	TGTGCCAGCTCCTTAGCAACGGTTCGCTCCTACAATGAGCAGTTCTTC
NA	TRBV15	TRBD1	TRBJ2-4	CATSWGTAAKNIQYF	TGTGCCACCAGCTGGGGGACAGCAGCCAAAAACATTCAGTACTTC
NA	TRBV5-1	NA	TRBJ2-2	CASLQGYANTGELFF	TGCGCCAGCTTACAGGGTTACGCGAACACCGGGGAGCTGTTTTTT
NA	TRBV5-4	TRBD1	TRBJ1-2	CASSYPTGGEYGYTF	TGTGCCAGCAGCTACCCGACAGGGGGCGAGTATGGCTACACCTTC
NA	TRBV12-5	NA	TRBJ1-2	CASAGGATLGYTF	TGTGCTAGTGCCGGGGGTGCGACCCTTGGCTACACCTTC
NA	TRBV6-5	NA	TRBJ1-1	CASRGGQSNTEAFF	TGTGCCAGCAGGGGCGGGCAGTCGAACACTGAAGCTTTCTTT
NA	TRBV19	TRBD1	TRBJ1-1	CATLDRARTEAFF	TGTGCCACCCTGGACAGGGCGCGGACTGAAGCTTTCTTT
NA	TRBV6-2/TRBV6-3	TRBD1	TRBJ1-5	CASSGDRASNQPQHF	TGTGCCAGCAGTGGGGACAGGGCTAGCAATCAGCCCCAGCATTTT
NA	TRBV5-1	TRBD1	TRBJ1-2	CASSLGGQGTYGYTF	TGCGCCAGCAGCTTGGGGGGACAGGGGACCTATGGCTACACCTTC
NA	TRBV5-1	NA	TRBJ2-3	CASVSEGATQYF	TGCGCCAGCGTCTCTGAGGGTGCGACGCAGTATTTT
NA	TRBV19	NA	TRBJ1-2	CASNDRGAHYGYTF	TGTGCCAGTAATGACCGGGGGGCGCACTATGGCTACACCTTC
NA	TRBV28	NA	TRBJ1-3	CASSSSVGNTIYF	TGTGCCAGCAGTTCGTCCGTCGGAAACACCATATATTTT
NA	TRBV19	TRBD1	TRBJ1-4	CASSRRNTGVSNEKLFF	TGTGCCAGTAGTCGCCGCAACACAGGGGTCAGTAATGAAAAACTGTTTTTT
NA	TRBV7-2	NA	TRBJ1-1	CASRNPGLNMNTEVFF	TGTGCCAGCAGAAATCCGGGACTTAACATGAACACTGAAGTTTTCTTT
NA	TRBV5-1	NA	TRBJ2-7	CASTSQGSYEQYF	TGCGCCAGCACCTCACAGGGTAGCTACGAGCAGTACTTC
NA	TRBV9	TRBD2	TRBJ2-2	CASSVSGGQHTGELFF	TGTGCCAGCAGCGTCAGCGGGGGCCAGCACACCGGGGAGCTGTTTTTT
NA	TRBV7-8	TRBD1	TRBJ1-5	CASSPKGQGANQPQHF	TGTGCCAGCAGCCCCAAAGGACAGGGGGCGAATCAGCCCCAGCATTTT
NA	TRBV5-1	TRBD1	TRBJ1-4	CASRAPGQGLEKLFF	TGCGCCAGCAGAGCGCCGGGACAGGGGCTCGAAAAACTGTTTTTT
NA	TRBV2	NA	TRBJ1-5	CASSATGYSNQPQHF	TGTGCCAGCAGTGCGACAGGTTATAGCAATCAGCCCCAGCATTTT
NA	TRBV6-5	NA	TRBJ1-1	CASAAGGAYTEAFF	TGTGCCAGCGCCGCGGGGGGGGCCTACACTGAAGCTTTCTTT
NA	TRBV5-1	NA	TRBJ2-4	CASSSLGSSAKNIQYF	TGCGCCAGCAGCTCTCTTGGGAGTTCGGCCAAAAACATTCAGTACTTC
few	TRBV18	TRBD1	TRBJ2-1	CASSPLGTGSYNEQFF	TGTGCCAGCTCACCTCTCGGGACAGGCTCCTACAATGAGCAGTTCTTC
NA	TRBV18	NA	TRBJ2-5	CASSPEETQYF	TGTGCCAGCTCACCAGAGGAGACCCAGTACTTC
NA	TRBV6-5	NA	TRBJ2-7	CASMEDYEQYF	TGTGCCAGCATGGAGGACTACGAGCAGTACTTC
NA	TRBV4-1	TRBD1	TRBJ2-7	CASSRGQGRSYEQYF	TGCGCCAGCAGTCGAGGACAGGGGAGGTCCTACGAGCAGTACTTC
NA	TRBV18	NA	TRBJ2-7	CASSPVREGGGDEQYF	TGTGCCAGCTCACCGGTCCGCGAGGGAGGGGGGGACGAGCAGTACTTC
NA	TRBV25-1	NA	TRBJ2-2	CASSDSLGVNTGELFF	TGTGCCAGCAGTGATAGTCTAGGGGTGAACACCGGGGAGCTGTTTTTT
few	TRBV6-5	NA	TRBJ2-7	CASSYSPGRAYEQYF	TGTGCCAGCAGTTACTCGCCTGGTCGGGCCTACGAGCAGTACTTC
NA	TRBV9	NA	TRBJ1-6	CASSVAPRGNSPLHF	TGTGCCAGCAGCGTAGCCCCCAGGGGTAATTCACCCCTCCACTTT
NA	TRBV12-5	TRBD2	TRBJ2-2	CASGLVLRAGLDGELFF	TGTGCTAGTGGTTTGGTACTAAGAGCGGGACTGGATGGGGAGCTGTTTTTT
NA	TRBV5-5	NA	TRBJ1-2	CASSLVRDNYGYTF	TGTGCCAGCAGCTTGGTCCGGGATAACTATGGCTACACCTTC
NA	TRBV6-6	NA	TRBJ1-5	CASSYHYQPQHF	TGTGCCAGCAGTTACCACTATCAGCCCCAGCATTTT
NA	TRBV19	NA	TRBJ1-2	CASRQTGNYGYTF	TGTGCCAGTAGACAGACCGGAAACTATGGCTACACCTTC
NA	TRBV5-1	TRBD1	TRBJ2-3	CASSLEGQLSTDTQYF	TGCGCCAGCAGCTTGGAGGGACAGCTTAGCACAGATACGCAGTATTTT
NA	TRBV29-1	TRBD2	TRBJ2-6	CSVAGLAGGPGANVLTF	TGCAGCGTTGCCGGACTAGCGGGAGGCCCTGGGGCCAACGTCCTGACTTTC
NA	TRBV14	NA	TRBJ2-5	CASSQVRGTETQYF	TGTGCCAGCAGCCAAGTTCGGGGGACGGAGACCCAGTACTTC
NA	TRBV7-9	TRBD2	TRBJ2-5	CASSAGLAGGQTQYF	TGTGCCAGCAGCGCGGGACTAGCGGGGGGACAGACCCAGTACTTC
NA	TRBV7-2	TRBD2	TRBJ2-3	CASSFGTSGAADTQYF	TGTGCCAGCAGCTTCGGGACTAGCGGGGCCGCAGATACGCAGTATTTT
NA	TRBV9	TRBD2	TRBJ2-5	CASSLGLAGVQETQYF	TGTGCCAGCAGCCTTGGACTAGCGGGGGTTCAGGAGACCCAGTACTTC
NA	TRBV5-1	TRBD1	TRBJ1-6	CASRTGGFGSPLHF	TGCGCCAGCAGGACAGGGGGCTTTGGTTCACCCCTCCACTTT
once	TRBV29-1	NA	TRBJ2-7	CSVRVYEQYF	TGCAGCGTTCGAGTCTACGAGCAGTACTTC
NA	TRBV5-6	TRBD1	TRBJ1-3	CASSWGTARNTIYF	TGTGCCAGCAGCTGGGGGACAGCCCGGAACACCATATATTTT
NA	TRBV19	NA	TRBJ1-4	CASSRVGTNEKLFF	TGTGCCAGTTCCAGGGTTGGCACTAATGAAAAACTGTTTTTT
NA	TRBV28	TRBD2	TRBJ2-7	CASRDPGLAVYEQYF	TGTGCCAGCAGAGATCCGGGACTAGCAGTCTACGAGCAGTACTTC
NA	TRBV27	NA	TRBJ1-6	CASSSGNYNSPLHF	TGTGCCAGCAGTTCCGGGAATTATAATTCACCCCTCCACTTT
NA	TRBV6-4	TRBD2	TRBJ2-1	CASSASGGYNEQFF	TGTGCCAGCAGTGCTAGCGGGGGGTACAATGAGCAGTTCTTC
once	TRBV27	TRBD1	TRBJ1-4	CASSPLGQGNEKLFF	TGTGCCAGCAGCCCTCTCGGACAGGGTAATGAAAAACTGTTTTTT
NA	TRBV5-1	NA	TRBJ1-2	CASSLGQVVGYTF	TGCGCCAGCAGCTTGGGACAAGTGGTCGGCTACACCTTC
NA	TRBV7-9	NA	TRBJ1-2	CASSLGQNYGYTF	TGTGCCAGCAGCTTAGGACAGAACTATGGCTACACCTTC
NA	TRBV25-1	NA	TRBJ2-5	CASSEGRGAGETQYF	TGTGCCAGCAGTGAAGGTCGGGGGGCCGGGGAGACCCAGTACTTC
NA	TRBV5-1	TRBD1	TRBJ2-7	CASSLGDRDFYEQYF	TGCGCCAGCAGCTTGGGAGACAGGGATTTCTACGAGCAGTACTTC
NA	TRBV2	NA	TRBJ2-2	CASSLSGELFF	TGTGCCAGCAGTCTGTCCGGGGAGCTGTTTTTT
NA	TRBV7-9	NA	TRBJ1-3	CASVLDPSGNTIYF	TGTGCCAGCGTCTTAGATCCTTCTGGAAACACCATATATTTT
NA	TRBV11-2	TRBD1	TRBJ2-1	CASSFTGTGGLSDYNEQFF	TGTGCCAGCAGCTTTACCGGGACAGGGGGCCTATCGGACTACAATGAGCAGTTCTTC
few	TRBV12-3/TRBV12-4	NA	TRBJ1-1	CASSFSADTEAFF	TGTGCCAGCAGTTTTTCAGCGGACACTGAAGCTTTCTTT
once	TRBV20-1	NA	TRBJ1-6	CSASSAGVDSPLHF	TGCAGTGCTAGTTCAGCCGGAGTAGATTCACCCCTCCACTTT
few	TRBV7-8	NA	TRBJ1-5	CASSMAGVYQPQHF	TGTGCCAGCAGCATGGCGGGGGTCTATCAGCCCCAGCATTTT
few	TRBV5-8	NA	TRBJ1-6	CASSRTDSPLHF	TGTGCCAGCAGCCGGACAGATTCACCCCTCCACTTT